This T cell receptor (beta chain) was documented in a study of beta chain features in type 1 diabetes. General study results and limits: Sequencing used cDNA, and cells with high TCR expression could therefore be over-represented. Compared with healthy donors, patients appeared to share more similar naive, central memory and regulatory TCRB repertoires. With patients and controls alike, PCR might favor shorter templates to an equal degree. TCRB CDR3s from Type 1 diabetes patients were moderately but significantly shorter in all four CD4+ subsets.

As every portion of the isolated RNA was reverse transcribed, the sequencing read expressed TCRB transcripts. The repertoire was sequenced with immunoSEQ multiplex PCR; TCRdb's copy has only in-frame clones and lacks some. This table has roughly 300,000 clones, 8% appearing once. Only a few counts were recorded for this clone. Its target is unknown. In germline, CDR1 is LNHDA, CDR2 SQIVND (reference sequence). The trim removed 3 bases at V and 4 bases at J, leaving 3 bases unmatched. The CDR3 runs to 14 residues. The V gene is TRBV19, the J gene TRBJ2-1, with TRBD1 identical over 7 bases. The origin of this receptor is a young woman in good health. Sequences were obtained from central memory CD4+ T cells from blood. This CDR3 reads CASSMWGQYNEQFF. CDR3 DNA: TGTGCCAGTAGTATGTGGGGACAGTACAATGAGCAGTTCTTC.